Listed here are 10 T cell receptor beta chains from one sample, sequenced in a study of beta chain features in type 1 diabetes (dated by TCRdb to about 2018). The library was produced with the immunoSEQ multiplex PCR assay. The entire isolated RNA was reverse transcribed using the High Capacity cDNA Reverse Transcription Kit, and thus expressed TCRB transcripts were sequenced. TCRdb mirrors the immuneACCESS table, restricted to in-frame sequences. Some clones are absent from its copies; in checked studies, under half trace to an unresolved V gene, and the reason for the others is unknown. In all, the sample holds about 44,000 clones, and around 52% of those were seen once. Clones ranked in the top ten supply approximately 2% of the sample. The sequencing sample was made of Tregs from blood. Per the publication, the cell subset or site label means: regulatory CD4+ T cells. The receptors here all came from a woman under 30 in good health.

This clone was recorded a few times. The CDR3: CASSAPWDRAETQYF. The CDR3, as DNA: TGTGCCAGCAGTGCCCCATGGGACAGGGCAGAGACCCAGTACTTC. The V and J genes are TRBV28 and TRBJ2-5, with TRBD1 matching 9 bases. Per the germline V gene, CDR1 is MDHEN and CDR2 is SYDVKM. The V segment lost 5 bases and the J segment 4 bases; nucleotides outside the gene matches: 8. The CDR3 runs 15 residues.

The V and J genes are TRBV7-9 and TRBJ2-7; TRBD1 aligns across 7 bases. CDR3 length: 12 amino acids. Germline V lookup: CDR1 SEHNR, CDR2 FQNEAQ (reference sequence). Trimming removed 6 bases from V and 8 bases from J; junction bases left unmatched: 7. The CDR3 reads CASRDRVGKQYF. The CDR3, as DNA: TGTGCCAGCAGAGACAGGGTCGGCAAGCAGTACTTC.

This clone was detected only once. The rearrangement links TRBV25-1 to TRBJ2-1, with D possibly TRBD2 on 6 matching bases. Germline values: CDR1 MGHDK, CDR2 SYGVNS. CDR3 size: 14 residues. The germline V and J ends were trimmed by 4 bases and 6 bases, with 13 bases remaining between them. The DNA for the CDR3 is TGTGCCAGCAGTGGTACCGGGACTCCCAATGAGCAGTTCTTC. As protein: CASSGTGTPNEQFF.

The chain has TRBV19 and TRBJ2-3; the D gene is possibly TRBD2 (6 bases). V was cut by 9 bases and J by 7 bases, with 14 bases left in between. CDR1 and CDR2 from the germline V gene are LNHDA and SQIVND (reference sequence). The CDR3 covers 12 residues. This CDR3 reads CASGLGGHTQYF. Here the CDR3 DNA reads TGTGCCAGCGGGCTCGGGGGTCATACGCAGTATTTT.

This clone was seen more than once but under ten times. The V gene is TRBV7-9, the J gene TRBJ2-1, with D perhaps matching TRBD2 (6 bases). V was trimmed by 0 bases and J by 0 bases, leaving 9 bases between them. This CDR3 region has 16 residues. From germline, CDR1 is SEHNR and CDR2 FQNEAQ (reference sequence). CDR3 bases: TGTGCCAGCAGCTTAGCGCGGGGACTCTCCTACAATGAGCAGTTCTTC. This translates into CASSLARGLSYNEQFF.

This clone has more than one count but fewer than ten. The V and J genes are TRBV7-9 and TRBJ2-5; D remains ambiguous. The germline V and J ends were trimmed by 1 base and 4 bases, with 13 bases remaining between them. CDR1 is SEHNR, CDR2 FQNEAQ, per germline (reference sequence). The CDR3 loop spans 15 amino acids. Written as DNA, the CDR3 is TGTGCCAGCAGCTTAGTACTCCGGTTAGCAGAGACCCAGTACTTC. The encoded protein is CASSLVLRLAETQYF.

The gene calls are TRBV2 and TRBJ1-5, with 9 bases identical to TRBD1. The junction had 3 bases not matched to a gene; V was cut back by 6 bases and J by 0 bases. From germline, CDR1 is SNHLY and CDR2 FYNNEI. The length of the CDR3 is 15 residues. This CDR3 is CASSGQGLSNQPQHF. CDR3 DNA sequence: TGTGCCAGCAGCGGACAGGGGCTTAGCAATCAGCCCCAGCATTTT. Full variable domain (remainder filled in from reference TRBV2 and TRBJ1-5): EPEVTQTPSHQVTQMGQEVILRCVPISNHLYFYWYRQILGQKVEFLVSFYNNEISEKSEIFDDQFSVERPDGSNFTLKIRSTKLEDSAMYFCASSGQGLSNQPQHFGDGTRLSIL.

The chain links TRBV7-2 to TRBJ1-1, with TRBD1 matching 8 bases. This CDR3 spans 15 amino acids. The V gene's germline CDR1 is SGHTA and CDR2 FQGNSA. V dropped 0 bases and J dropped 5; count of bases not matched to a gene: 5. CDR3 in amino acids: CASSLARQGRTEAFF. The CDR3 nucleotides are TGTGCCAGCAGCTTAGCTCGACAGGGGCGGACTGAAGCTTTCTTT.

The rearrangement joins TRBV18 to TRBJ2-1; TRBD2 matches 12 bases. Trimming took 0 bases from V and 9 from J; bases not matched to a gene: 6. The CDR3 consists of 16 residues. The germline V gene encodes CDR1 KGHSH and CDR2 LQKENI. CDR3: CASSPPALAGGLEQFF. CDR3 nucleotides: TGTGCCAGCTCACCACCCGCGCTAGCGGGAGGGCTTGAGCAGTTCTTC.

This clone was seen a handful of times. J is TRBJ2-7 and V is TRBV4-1, with TRBD2 matching 8 bases. V lost 3 bases, J lost 2 bases, and 6 bases stayed unmatched. In germline, CDR1 is MGHRA, CDR2 YSYEKL. The CDR3 runs to 15 residues. This CDR3 is CASSHIAGNTYEQYF. CDR3 DNA sequence: TGCGCCAGCAGCCATATAGCGGGAAATACCTACGAGCAGTACTTC.